This TCR beta chain was identified during a study of Ad26.COV2.S vaccination and SARS-CoV-2 variants. Study-wide results and limits: While placebo recipients had lower spike-specific TCR breadth, vaccine recipients had more.

Treatment here: roughly 19 received Ad26.COV2.S at low or high dose, single or two shots; roughly five received placebo; per-sample allocation not given. Sampling took place 63 days after the first vaccine or placebo injection. Assay: immunoSEQ multiplex PCR; the TCRdb copy retains only in-frame clones and omits some. The sample records 450,000 to 550,000 clones, 89% being singletons. As for this clone: The antigen remains unidentified.

The CDR3 runs 13 residues. CDR1 is GTSNPN, CDR2 SVGIG, per germline (reference sequence). V was pared by 6 bases and J by 0 bases, with 9 bases between. The receptor was isolated from a person between 18 and 65 years old who received the Ad26.COV2.S COVID-19 vaccine or a placebo. Specimen: peripheral blood, collected in a trial of Ad26.COV2.S vaccine versus placebo. The chain carries TRBV30 and TRBJ1-3, with D unresolved. This CDR3 reads CACGPLSGNTIYF. The CDR3 DNA reads as TGTGCCTGCGGACCCCTCTCTGGAAACACCATATATTTT.